These 26 T cell receptor beta chains originate from one sample sequenced in a study of cytomegalovirus exposure and HLA in healthy donors. This PCR relied on a set of 60 Vbeta primers and 13 Jbeta primers. Measured with immunoSEQ multiplex PCR; TCRdb has only the in-frame clones, and not every one. The profile shows 150,000 to 200,000 clones, approximately 80% of them singletons. Sequenced material: PBMCs. The receptors stem from a woman aged 25-40 years in good health and CMV-seronegative.

The chain employs TRBV27 and TRBJ2-7, with D maybe TRBD2 (5 bases). Trimming took off 5 bases at V and 2 bases at J, with 10 bases between the two ends. Germline V gives CDR1 MNHEY, CDR2 SMNVEV (reference sequence). The CDR3 loop spans 13 amino acids. CDR3 DNA: TGTGCCAGCAGTCCCGGGAACACCTACGAGCAGTACTTC. It codes for CASSPGNTYEQYF.

The gene calls are TRBV18 and TRBJ2-7; possible D gene TRBD2, 7 bases. CDR3 size: 17 residues. Trimming left V 1 base short and J 6 bases short, with 22 bases between. Germline values: CDR1 KGHSH, CDR2 LQKENI. CDR3 bases: TGTGCCAGCTCACCACTCGAAAATTCTGGGGGGGCGGGCGAGCAGTACTTC. The encoded protein is CASSPLENSGGAGEQYF.

The chain carries TRBV9 and TRBJ2-5, with D possibly TRBD2 on 6 matching bases. The germline V gene encodes CDR1 SGDLS and CDR2 YYNGEE. The CDR3 covers 15 residues. Trimming pared 2 bases from V and 5 bases from J, leaving 16 bases between. The CDR3 is CASSVAVSGSETQYF. Written as DNA, the CDR3 is TGTGCCAGCAGCGTTGCAGTCAGCGGGTCCGAGACCCAGTACTTC.

The chain has TRBV30 and TRBJ1-5, with D tentatively TRBD1 (5 bases). Trimming shortened V by 0 bases and J by 6 bases, and 12 bases separated the two germline ends. Per the germline V gene, CDR1 is GTSNPN and CDR2 is SVGIG (reference sequence). CDR3 length: 14 residues. CDR3: CAWSVGRASQPQHF. The DNA of the CDR3 is TGTGCCTGGAGTGTGGGCAGGGCGAGTCAGCCCCAGCATTTT. Full variable domain (outside the CDR3, taken from reference TRBV30 and TRBJ1-5): SQTIHQWPATLVQPVGSPLSLECTVEGTSNPNLYWYRQAAGRGLQLLFYSVGIGQISSEVPQNLSASRPQDRQFILSSKKLLLSDSGFYLCAWSVGRASQPQHFGDGTRLSIL.

The rearrangement joins TRBV29-1 to TRBJ2-2; D remains unclear. This CDR3 contains 13 residues. Between the trimmed V and J ends, which lost 6 bases and 2 bases, there was a span of 10 bases. The germline V gene has CDR1 SQVTM and CDR2 ANQGSEA. The CDR3 protein is CSVLQPNTGELFF. The DNA for the CDR3 is TGCAGCGTCCTACAGCCAAACACCGGGGAGCTGTTTTTT.

The chain carries TRBV7-9 and TRBJ2-7; 9 bases map to TRBD1. The V segment lost 5 bases and the J segment 2 bases; nucleotides outside the gene matches: 7. Germline V gene data show CDR1 as SEHNR and CDR2 as FQNEAQ (reference sequence). The CDR3 is made up of 15 amino acids. In DNA, the CDR3 is TGTGCCAGCAGCACAAGACAGGGGGTCGCCTACGAGCAGTACTTC. This sequence encodes CASSTRQGVAYEQYF.

The chain joins TRBV6-5 to TRBJ2-7; 9 nucleotides match TRBD1. Germline lookup yields CDR1 MNHEY and CDR2 SVGAGI. With 4 bases clipped from V and 5 bases from J, the junction kept 9 bases outside the gene matches. The CDR3 totals 15 residues. Here the CDR3 reads CASSSPGQGFNEQYF. Written as DNA, the CDR3 is TGTGCCAGCAGTTCGCCGGGACAGGGTTTCAACGAGCAGTACTTC.

This rearrangement joins TRBV4-1 to TRBJ2-1, with D possibly being TRBD1 (6 bases). Germline CDR1 is MGHRA and CDR2 is YSYEKL. The CDR3 covers 12 residues. V dropped 6 bases and J dropped 5 bases, with 8 bases sitting between them. The CDR3 loop is CASRTGNNEQFF. CDR3 nucleotides: TGCGCCAGCAGAACAGGGAACAATGAGCAGTTCTTC.

The chain links TRBV6-5 to TRBJ1-1; D uncertain. Looked up from germline, CDR1 is MNHEY and CDR2 is SVGAGI. The CDR3 extends over 13 amino acids. Deletions cut 4 bases from V and 2 bases from J, with 8 bases between. Here the CDR3 reads CASSSRLNTEAFF. CDR3 sequence (DNA): TGTGCCAGCAGTTCTAGACTAAACACTGAAGCTTTCTTT.

The chain uses TRBV11-2 and TRBJ1-1; D possibly corresponds to TRBD1 (6 bases). The CDR3 extends over 14 amino acids. The germline V and J ends were trimmed by 2 bases and 8 bases, with 15 bases remaining between them. The germline CDR1 and CDR2 sequences are SGHAT and FQNNGV. The CDR3 DNA sequence: TGTGCCAGCAGCTTATCCGGGACACCTCAGGAAGCTTTCTTT. This encodes CASSLSGTPQEAFF. The full variable domain, rest sourced from reference TRBV11-2 and TRBJ1-1, is EAGVAQSPRYKIIEKRQSVAFWCNPISGHATLYWYQQILGQGPKLLIQFQNNGVVDDSQLPKDRFSAERLKGVDSTLKIQPAKLEDSAVYLCASSLSGTPQEAFFGQGTRLTVV.

This clone was recorded once. The chain joins TRBV5-4 to TRBJ2-7; D is uncertain. The CDR3 is 12 residues long. Germline V gene sequence: CDR1 SGHNT, CDR2 YYREEE (reference sequence). Trimming pared 1 base from V and 3 bases from J, leaving 5 bases between. CDR3 DNA: TGTGCCAGCAGCTTGAGAGACTACGAGCAGTACTTC. Residues: CASSLRDYEQYF. The full variable domain, in which reference TRBV5-4 and TRBJ2-7 provide the parts outside the CDR3, is ETGVTQSPTHLIKTRGQQVTLRCSSQSGHNTVSWYQQALGQGPQFIFQYYREEENGRGNFPPRFSGLQFPNYSSELNVNALELDDSALYLCASSLRDYEQYFGPGTRLTVT.

The CDR3 here is CASSVGTPGEQYF. In nucleotides, the CDR3 is TGTGCCAGCAGCGTAGGAACCCCGGGTGAGCAGTACTTC. The chain carries TRBV9 and TRBJ2-7; D ambiguous. The CDR3 runs 13 residues. V was pared by 0 bases and J by 7 bases, with 11 bases between. Germline lookup yields CDR1 SGDLS and CDR2 YYNGEE.

A few counts support this clone. The chain links TRBV15 to TRBJ2-5, with 7 bases identical to TRBD1. The J call may be wrong; the DNA end is better matched by TRBJ2-7. CDR1 is LNHNV, CDR2 YYDKDF, per germline (reference sequence). CDR3 size: 14 residues. The DNA for the CDR3 is TGTGCCACCAGCACTGGGACAGAACCGTACGAGCAGTACTTC. Translated, it gives CATSTGTEPYEQYF.

The chain uses TRBV19 and TRBJ1-5, with TRBD1 matching 8 bases. From germline, CDR1 is LNHDA and CDR2 SQIVND (reference sequence). J gave up 5 bases and V 9 bases, and 6 bases lay outside the gene matches. CDR3 size: 13 residues. CDR3 bases: TGTGCCAGCTCGGACAGGGCAGATCAGCCCCAGCATTTT. This sequence encodes CASSDRADQPQHF.

This clone was observed a handful of times. The rearrangement joins TRBV4-1 to TRBJ2-6; 7 nucleotides agree with TRBD1. This CDR3 spans 14 amino acids. Germline V gives CDR1 MGHRA, CDR2 YSYEKL. V was pared by 2 bases and J by 13 bases, with 8 bases of the junction left unmatched. The CDR3: CASSQKQGPMVLTF. The CDR3 nucleotides read TGCGCCAGCAGCCAAAAACAGGGGCCAATGGTCCTGACTTTC.

This chain uses TRBV19 with TRBJ2-3; 10 positions agree with TRBD2. The ends lost 6 bases at V and 2 bases at J; junction bases unmatched: 5. This CDR3 is 15 amino acids long. The germline CDR1 and CDR2 sequences are LNHDA and SQIVND (reference sequence). DNA for the CDR3: TGTGCCAGTAGGGCGGGACTAGCGATCACAGATACGCAGTATTTT. It translates to CASRAGLAITDTQYF.

The chain carries TRBV10-2 and TRBJ1-1; D is undetermined. The length of the CDR3 is 12 residues. Germline V gives CDR1 WSHSY, CDR2 SAAADI. The V end lost 7 bases, the J end lost 4 bases, and 10 bases lay between the germline ends. CDR3 DNA: TGCGCCAGCAAGGAGTTATCCACTGAAGCTTTCTTT. Its translation: CASKELSTEAFF.

The chain employs TRBV18 and TRBJ2-7; 7 bases are shared with TRBD1. J was trimmed by 0 bases and V by 3 bases; bases with no gene match: 8. The CDR3 is made up of 16 amino acids. Per germline, CDR1 KGHSH and CDR2 LQKENI. CDR3 region: CASSPTWGQSSYEQYF. CDR3 sequence (DNA): TGTGCCAGCTCACCGACGTGGGGACAGTCCTCCTACGAGCAGTACTTC.

This chain links TRBV12-5 with TRBJ1-1, with TRBD1 as a possible D gene (6 bases). CDR1 and CDR2 from the germline V gene are LGHNT and FRNRAP. The V and J ends lost 1 base and 3 bases respectively, with 6 bases between them. The CDR3 contains 13 residues. The DNA for the CDR3 is TGTGCTAGTGGTTTGGCAGGGGACACTGAAGCTTTCTTT. Protein sequence: CASGLAGDTEAFF. The full variable domain, its missing parts supplied by reference TRBV12-5 and TRBJ1-1, is DARVTQTPRHKVTEMGQEVTMRCQPILGHNTVFWYRQTMMQGLELLAYFRNRAPLDDSGMPKDRFSAEMPDATLATLKIQPSEPRDSAVYFCASGLAGDTEAFFGQGTRLTVV.

The chain recombines TRBV21-1 with TRBJ1-4; the DNA was not compared with TRBD1, the D call given in the table. TRBV21-1 is a pseudogene. This CDR3 is built from 14 residues. The CDR3 nucleotides are TGTGCCAGCATCCCAGGGGGCGCGGATGAAAAACTGTTTTTT. Protein: CASIPGGADEKLFF.

The chain carries TRBV27 and TRBJ2-3; 9 bases line up with TRBD1. Losses at the gene ends were 7 bases for V and 2 bases for J; bases not matched to a gene: 13. This CDR3 has 17 amino acids. CDR1 and CDR2 (germline): MNHEY, SMNVEV (reference sequence). The CDR3 is CASNPGQGMLFTDTQYF. DNA of the CDR3: TGTGCCAGCAACCCGGGACAGGGAATGTTGTTCACAGATACGCAGTATTTT.

The CDR3 is CASSMWAGDKDPQHF. The CDR3 coding sequence is TGTGCCAGTAGTATGTGGGCAGGCGATAAGGATCCCCAGCATTTT. The V gene is TRBV19, the J gene TRBJ1-5; no firm D call. Germline values: CDR1 LNHDA, CDR2 SQIVND (reference sequence). This CDR3 is 15 amino acids long. Trimming shortened V by 3 bases and J by 10 bases, and 19 bases separated the two germline ends.

This chain joins TRBV9 and TRBJ2-3; 12 positions match TRBD2. V was pared by 0 bases and J by 5 bases, with 4 bases of the junction left unmatched. CDR1 SGDLS and CDR2 YYNGEE come from the germline V gene. The CDR3 spans 16 residues. The CDR3 spells CASSVVLAGGKDTQYF. The CDR3, as DNA: TGTGCCAGCAGCGTAGTACTAGCGGGAGGCAAAGATACGCAGTATTTT. Full variable domain (rest looked up from reference TRBV9 and TRBJ2-3): DSGVTQTPKHLITATGQRVTLRCSPRSGDLSVYWYQQSLDQGLQFLIQYYNGEERAKGNILERFSAQQFPDLHSELNLSSLELGDSALYFCASSVVLAGGKDTQYFGPGTRLTVL.

The chain couples TRBV5-6 to TRBJ2-7; 13 nucleotides align to TRBD2. The germline CDR1 and CDR2 sequences are SGHDT and YYEEEE. Trimming at V came to 4 bases and at J to 6 bases, leaving 16 bases not matched to a gene. This CDR3 region has 18 residues. CDR3 sequence: CASSTGLAGVGLWREQYF. The CDR3 nucleotides are TGTGCCAGCAGCACAGGACTAGCGGGAGTGGGGCTTTGGCGCGAGCAGTACTTC. Together with reference TRBV5-6 and TRBJ2-7, the CDR3 gives the full variable domain: DAGVTQSPTHLIKTRGQQVTLRCSPKSGHDTVSWYQQALGQGPQFIFQYYEEEERQRGNFPDRFSGHQFPNYSSELNVNALLLGDSALYLCASSTGLAGVGLWREQYFGPGTRLTVT.

The chain recombines TRBV27 with TRBJ2-7; TRBD2 agrees at 10 bases. The trim removed 6 bases at V and 2 bases at J, leaving 7 bases unmatched. The V gene's germline CDR1 is MNHEY and CDR2 SMNVEV (reference sequence). The CDR3 loop spans 15 amino acids. The CDR3 sequence is CASRLAGSFPYEQYF. The CDR3 DNA is TGTGCCAGCAGACTAGCGGGATCGTTTCCCTACGAGCAGTACTTC.

This clone was counted a few times. V is TRBV5-6 and J is TRBJ2-7; TRBD1 agrees at 10 bases. V shed 4 bases and J 2 bases; nucleotides not matched to a gene: 6. This CDR3 contains 15 residues. Germline V gives CDR1 SGHDT, CDR2 YYEEEE. CDR3 region: CASSPGQGIPYEQYF. CDR3 nucleotides: TGTGCCAGCAGCCCGGGACAGGGGATCCCCTACGAGCAGTACTTC.